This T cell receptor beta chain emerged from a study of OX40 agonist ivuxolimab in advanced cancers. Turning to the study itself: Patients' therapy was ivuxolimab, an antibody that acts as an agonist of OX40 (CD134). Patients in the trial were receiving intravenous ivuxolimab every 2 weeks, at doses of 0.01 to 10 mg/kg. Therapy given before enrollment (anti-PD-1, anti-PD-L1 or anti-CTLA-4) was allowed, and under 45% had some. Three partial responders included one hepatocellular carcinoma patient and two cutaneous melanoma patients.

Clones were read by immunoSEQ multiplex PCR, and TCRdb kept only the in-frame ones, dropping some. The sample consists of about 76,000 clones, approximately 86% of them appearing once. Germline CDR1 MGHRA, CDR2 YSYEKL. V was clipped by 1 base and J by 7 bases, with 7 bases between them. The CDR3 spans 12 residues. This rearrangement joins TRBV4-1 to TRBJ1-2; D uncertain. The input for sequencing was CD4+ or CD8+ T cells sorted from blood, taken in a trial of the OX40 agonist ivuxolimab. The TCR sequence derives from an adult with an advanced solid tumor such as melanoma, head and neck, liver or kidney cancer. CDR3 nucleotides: TGCGCCAGCAGCCAAGCCCTCGGTGGCTACACCTTC. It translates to CASSQALGGYTF.